The 30 T cell receptor beta chains below were found in one sample sequenced in a study of T cell repertoires in cytomegalovirus infection. Antigens of these TCRs are unknown. TCRdb re-called the reads through MiXCR, storing one row per CDR3 protein. Among tens of thousands of distinct CDR3 sequences listed, 20% to 30% were seen once. Material: CD8+ T cells from cultured PBMCs, obtained from culture after CMV antigen stimulation. These receptors all come from a human donor in good health (CMV status not recorded). Some clones in this sample may be carry-over from other donors' samples.

The chain has TRBV6-6 and TRBJ2-7; TRBD1 matches 8 bases. Germline V gene data show CDR1 as MNHNY and CDR2 as SVGAGI (reference sequence). J lost 3 bases, V lost 6 bases, and 1 base had no gene match. The CDR3 is made up of 12 amino acids. CDR3 DNA: TGTGCCAGCAGGGACAGGGACTACGAGCAGTACTTC. Translating gives CASRDRDYEQYF.

This clonotype was seen at least ten times. The CDR3 DNA reads TGCGCCAGCAGCCAATTCCCGGGACAGGGGCCCCATAGCAATCAGCCCCAGCATTTT. This encodes CASSQFPGQGPHSNQPQHF. The V gene is TRBV4-3, the J gene TRBJ1-5; 10 nucleotides align to TRBD1. Germline assignment: CDR1 LGHNA and CDR2 YSLEER. The CDR3 has 19 residues. J lost 0 bases, V lost 2 bases, and 10 bases had no gene match.

This clonotype was seen ten or more times. V gene TRBV7-6 combines with J gene TRBJ2-1, with TRBD2 identical over 15 bases. CDR1 and CDR2 (germline): SGHVS, FNYEAQ. V shed 4 bases and J 5 bases; nucleotides not matched to a gene: 9. CDR3 length: 18 amino acids. The CDR3 coding sequence is TGTGCCAGCAGCTCCGGGACTAGCGGGGGGCCAAATAACAATGAGCAGTTCTTC. It translates to CASSSGTSGGPNNNEQFF.

The CDR3 DNA follows: TGTGCTAGTGGTTTGGGCCGGAGTCAAGAGACCCAGTACTTC. Its protein product is CASGLGRSQETQYF. The chain links TRBV12-5 to TRBJ2-5; D remains ambiguous. CDR3 length: 14 amino acids. V gave up 1 base and J gave up 2 bases, with 8 bases separating them. Germline V CDR1 and CDR2: LGHNT, FRNRAP.

The chain uses TRBV6-8 and TRBJ1-2; 9 bases are shared with TRBD1. V lost 6 bases to trimming and J lost 8 bases; unmatched junction nucleotides: 16. The CDR3 runs 16 residues. Germline CDR1 reads MNHGY; CDR2 reads SAAAGT. CDR3 nucleotides: TGTGCCAGCAGCCAAGACCCCGGACAGGGGCTCTGGGGCTACACCTTC. It codes for CASSQDPGQGLWGYTF.

At least ten counts were recorded for this clonotype. This sequence joins TRBV7-6 and TRBJ2-3, with D possibly TRBD2 on 5 matching bases. CDR1 and CDR2 (germline): SGHVS, FNYEAQ. The V end lost 1 base, the J end lost 3 bases, and 8 bases lay between the germline ends. There are 14 residues in the CDR3. The CDR3 nucleotides read TGTGCCAGCAGCTTAGGGGGAGAGACAGATACGCAGTATTTT. As protein: CASSLGGETDTQYF.

In its sample, this clonotype was seen many times. The chain is built from TRBV7-8 and TRBJ1-1; unclear D gene. Germline V gene lookup returns CDR1 SGHVS and CDR2 FQNEAQ. The CDR3 sequence is 14 residues long. V was trimmed by 2 bases and J by 5 bases, leaving 12 bases between them. CDR3 amino acids: CASSLFGVRTEAFF. CDR3 sequence (DNA): TGTGCCAGCAGCTTATTCGGGGTGCGGACTGAAGCTTTCTTT.

This clonotype was seen a few times. This chain uses TRBV5-4 with TRBJ2-2, with D perhaps TRBD1 (5 bases). Trimming cost V 0 bases and J 3 bases, with 12 bases left between them. Germline CDR1 reads SGHNT; CDR2 reads YYREEE (reference sequence). The CDR3 runs 16 residues. The CDR3 region has the DNA TGTGCCAGCAGCTTGGCAGGACAAGCCCACACCGGGGAGCTGTTTTTT. It yields the protein CASSLAGQAHTGELFF. The whole variable domain, remainder taken from reference TRBV5-4 and TRBJ2-2, is ETGVTQSPTHLIKTRGQQVTLRCSSQSGHNTVSWYQQALGQGPQFIFQYYREEENGRGNFPPRFSGLQFPNYSSELNVNALELDDSALYLCASSLAGQAHTGELFFGEGSRLTVL.

The rearrangement joins TRBV4-3 to TRBJ1-5, with D hard to call. Germline CDR1 LGHNA, CDR2 YSLEER. The CDR3 has 15 amino acids. Trimming took 3 bases from V and 0 from J, leaving 9 bases between them. The CDR3 region is CASSQARYSNQPQHF. CDR3 coding DNA: TGCGCCAGCAGCCAGGCCCGTTATAGCAATCAGCCCCAGCATTTT.

This clonotype was seen only a few times. The rearrangement joins TRBV4-2 to TRBJ1-2; TRBD1 agrees at 8 bases. With V trimmed by 5 bases and J by 0 bases, 14 bases remained unmatched. Looked up from germline, CDR1 is LGHNA and CDR2 is YNFKEQ. CDR3 length: 18 amino acids. This chain's CDR3 is CASSIFASGQVSNYGYTF. Here the CDR3 DNA reads TGTGCCAGCAGCATATTTGCCTCGGGACAGGTCTCTAACTATGGCTACACCTTC.

CDR3 residues: CASRGLAGGLETQYF. The CDR3 nucleotides read TGTGCCAGCAGGGGACTAGCGGGAGGGCTGGAGACCCAGTACTTC. The rearrangement uses TRBV27 and TRBJ2-5; 16 nucleotides align to TRBD2. From germline, CDR1 is MNHEY and CDR2 SMNVEV (reference sequence). The CDR3 contains 15 residues. Trimming removed 6 bases from V and 5 bases from J; junction bases left unmatched: 3.

This clonotype was detected many times. The V gene is TRBV11-2, the J gene TRBJ2-1, with D possibly matching TRBD2 (6 bases). V lost 1 base and J 9 bases, leaving 19 bases between the germline ends. This CDR3 is 16 amino acids long. CDR1 and CDR2 from the germline V gene are SGHAT and FQNNGV. The chain's CDR3 is CASSLASGRISFEQFF. The CDR3 DNA follows: TGTGCCAGCAGCTTAGCGTCGGGGAGGATAAGCTTTGAGCAGTTCTTC.

This clonotype was seen at least ten times. The chain joins TRBV7-8 to TRBJ2-5; 8 bases are shared with TRBD2. Germline loops: CDR1 SGHVS, CDR2 FQNEAQ. V was clipped by 5 bases and J by 5 bases; unmatched bases: 7. The CDR3 length is 14 residues. The CDR3 DNA follows: TGTGCCAGCAGCGGCAGCGGGGGAGGTGAGACCCAGTACTTC. It specifies CASSGSGGGETQYF.

This clonotype was seen more than once but under ten times. This chain links TRBV2 with TRBJ1-1; a possible D gene is TRBD1 (5 bases). The length of the CDR3 is 14 residues. V was pared by 3 bases and J by 4 bases, with 12 bases between. Germline CDR1 reads SNHLY; CDR2 reads FYNNEI. CDR3 sequence: CASSDQEGSTEAFF. As DNA, the CDR3 is TGTGCCAGCAGTGATCAGGAGGGGAGCACTGAAGCTTTCTTT.

This clonotype showed up many times. V is TRBV5-1 and J is TRBJ2-7, with D maybe TRBD2 (5 bases). Between the trimmed V and J ends, which lost 7 bases and 1 base, there was a span of 21 bases. This CDR3 region has 16 residues. Germline V lookup: CDR1 SGHRS, CDR2 YFSETQ. For the CDR3, the DNA is TGCGCCAGCTCCAGTGGACTCGACGGCAGTTCCTACGAGCAGTACTTC. It codes for CASSSGLDGSSYEQYF.

The sample holds one count of this clonotype. The V and J genes are TRBV30 and TRBJ1-2; 7 bases are shared with TRBD1. The CDR3 loop spans 13 amino acids. Germline values: CDR1 GTSNPN, CDR2 SVGIG (reference sequence). The J segment lost 0 bases and the V segment lost 7 bases, leaving 5 bases of the junction unmatched. The CDR3 loop is CASTDRANYGYTF. CDR3 in DNA: TGTGCCTCCACCGACAGGGCTAACTATGGCTACACCTTC. Full variable domain (outside the CDR3, taken from reference TRBV30 and TRBJ1-2): SQTIHQWPATLVQPVGSPLSLECTVEGTSNPNLYWYRQAAGRGLQLLFYSVGIGQISSEVPQNLSASRPQDRQFILSSKKLLLSDSGFYLCASTDRANYGYTFGSGTRLTVV.

This clonotype was counted a few times. The chain employs TRBV6-1 and TRBJ2-7; D gene unclear. V was clipped by 1 base and J by 2 bases, with 6 bases between them. The CDR3 is 13 residues long. In germline, CDR1 is MNHNS, CDR2 SASEGT. The CDR3 sequence: CASSEVDPYEQYF. The CDR3 DNA reads TGTGCCAGCAGTGAAGTTGACCCCTACGAGCAGTACTTC.

About this clonotype: Since a much larger clone is just one base distant, this may be a read error. The genes are TRBV7-9 and TRBJ2-7; TRBD2 might be the D (7 bases). This CDR3 is 16 amino acids long. Germline V gives CDR1 SEHNR, CDR2 FQNEAQ (reference sequence). The CDR3 protein is CVSSPPTAGEGYEQYF. The DNA for the CDR3 is TGTGTCAGCAGCCCCCCGACGGCAGGGGAGGGCTACGAGCAGTACTTC.

The chain carries TRBV4-3 and TRBJ2-5; D is uncertain. Trimming removed 0 bases at V and 2 bases at J, with 10 bases between. The CDR3 is 15 residues long. Germline assignment: CDR1 LGHNA and CDR2 YSLEER. CDR3: CASSQEAAFQETQYF. The CDR3 nucleotides read TGCGCCAGCAGCCAAGAGGCGGCGTTTCAAGAGACCCAGTACTTC.

In regard to this clonotype: A much larger clone lies one base from this, so it may be a read error. The chain has TRBV27 and TRBJ1-1; D is unclear. V was cut by 1 base and J by 1 base, with 7 bases left in between. The V gene's germline CDR1 is MNHEY and CDR2 SMNVEV (reference sequence). The CDR3 has 14 amino acids. CDR3 bases: TGTGCCAGCAGTTTATATCACGGGAACACTGAAGCTTTCTTT. This gives the protein CASSLYHGNTEAFF.

A word on this clonotype: The final CDR3 position lacks the conserved phenylalanine or tryptophan, pointing to a likely read error. The rearrangement links TRBV12-3 or TRBV12-4 to TRBJ2-3; either TRBD1 or TRBD2 may fit D (5 bases each). The CDR3 is made up of 14 amino acids. Trimming pared 6 bases from V and 2 bases from J, leaving 12 bases between. The CDR3 DNA sequence: TGTGCCAGCAGGGGACGGGCCCCCACAGATACGCAGTATTTA. Translation gives CASRGRAPTDTQYL.

There are a few counts of this clonotype. The chain employs TRBV9 and TRBJ2-1; 10 nucleotides line up with TRBD1. Unmatched junction bases numbered 8, after V lost 4 bases and J lost 7 bases. CDR3 length: 15 residues. Germline V gene data show CDR1 as SGDLS and CDR2 as YYNGEE. CDR3 in DNA: TGTGCCAGCAGCCCTAGACAGGGGGCCATGAATGAGCAGTTCTTC. Translated, it gives CASSPRQGAMNEQFF.

A few counts support this clonotype. The chain is built from TRBV19 and TRBJ1-1; D may be TRBD1 (5 bases). The CDR3 spans 14 residues. Trimming stripped 3 bases from V and 4 bases from J, with 12 bases between. Germline V gene sequence: CDR1 LNHDA, CDR2 SQIVND (reference sequence). CDR3: CASSIKGVGTEAFF. The DNA of the CDR3 is TGTGCCAGTAGTATCAAAGGGGTTGGCACTGAAGCTTTCTTT. The whole variable domain, filled in from reference TRBV19 and TRBJ1-1, reads DGGITQSPKYLFRKEGQNVTLSCEQNLNHDAMYWYRQDPGQGLRLIYYSQIVNDFQKGDIAEGYSVSREKKESFPLTVTSAQKNPTAFYLCASSIKGVGTEAFFGQGTRLTVV.

The rearrangement joins TRBV7-9 to TRBJ2-6, with 9 nucleotides matching TRBD1. The CDR3 is 20 residues long. After removal of 3 bases from V and 0 bases from J, the junction contained 12 bases not matched to a gene. CDR1 is SEHNR, CDR2 FQNEAQ, per germline (reference sequence). CDR3 in DNA: TGTGCCAGCAGCTTTATTCCGGGGGGACAGGGCAGCTCTGGGGCCAACGTCCTGACTTTC. It codes for CASSFIPGGQGSSGANVLTF.

This clonotype was seen more than once but under ten times. This chain links TRBV11-3 with TRBJ2-5; 7 positions agree with TRBD1. The junction had 7 bases not matched to a gene; V was cut back by 0 bases and J by 0 bases. The CDR3 totals 17 residues. Germline loops: CDR1 SGHNT, CDR2 YENEEA. DNA for the CDR3: TGTGCCAGCAGCTTAGATAAGAGGGGGCGCAACCAAGAGACCCAGTACTTC. Translation: CASSLDKRGRNQETQYF.

This clonotype was counted only a few times. This chain joins TRBV9 and TRBJ1-1, with D unresolved. The V gene's germline CDR1 is SGDLS and CDR2 YYNGEE. The CDR3 is 13 amino acids. V shed 0 bases and J shed 0 bases, with 3 bases lying between them. The CDR3 bases are TGTGCCAGCAGCGTAGAGTTGAACACTGAAGCTTTCTTT. Translated, it gives CASSVELNTEAFF.

This clonotype appeared a few times. This chain joins TRBV7-2 and TRBJ2-7; 10 bases align to TRBD2. Germline lookup yields CDR1 SGHTA and CDR2 FQGNSA. Trimming took 10 bases from V and 0 from J; bases not matched to a gene: 3. The CDR3 totals 13 residues. CDR3 sequence (DNA): TGTGCCACGGGACTAGCGCTCTCCTACGAGCAGTACTTC. It translates to CATGLALSYEQYF. The full variable domain, with the rest looked up from reference TRBV7-2 and TRBJ2-7, is GAGVSQSPSNKVTEKGKDVELRCDPISGHTALYWYRQSLGQGLEFLIYFQGNSAPDKSGLPSDRFSAERTGGSVSTLTIQRTQQEDSAVYLCATGLALSYEQYFGPGTRLTVT.

CDR3 in DNA: TGTGCCAGCAGCTTAGAACAGTCCCCTGCCTACGAGCAGTACTTC. Its protein is CASSLEQSPAYEQYF. The V and J genes are TRBV11-2 and TRBJ2-7; D remains ambiguous. Germline CDR1 SGHAT, CDR2 FQNNGV. Trimming took 0 bases from V and 2 from J, leaving 11 bases between them. The CDR3 is 15 amino acids. The full variable domain, rest sourced from reference TRBV11-2 and TRBJ2-7, is EAGVAQSPRYKIIEKRQSVAFWCNPISGHATLYWYQQILGQGPKLLIQFQNNGVVDDSQLPKDRFSAERLKGVDSTLKIQPAKLEDSAVYLCASSLEQSPAYEQYFGPGTRLTVT.

The chain is built from TRBV4-3 and TRBJ2-7, with 7 bases fitting TRBD1. V trimming: 4 bases; J trimming: 2 bases; junction bases outside the gene matches: 11. The CDR3 length is 16 residues. The germline V gene encodes CDR1 LGHNA and CDR2 YSLEER. Here the CDR3 reads CASSRRPQTGPYEQYF. The CDR3, as DNA: TGCGCCAGCAGCCGCCGACCCCAGACAGGGCCCTACGAGCAGTACTTC.

The rearrangement uses TRBV11-2 and TRBJ2-2; possible D gene TRBD2, 5 bases. The CDR3 loop spans 17 amino acids. Germline CDR1 and CDR2: SGHAT and FQNNGV. Trimming removed 5 bases from V and 3 bases from J, with 19 bases in between. CDR3 loop: CASSQLHTGRDTGELFF. CDR3 nucleotides: TGTGCCAGCAGCCAACTCCACACGGGAAGGGACACCGGGGAGCTGTTTTTT.